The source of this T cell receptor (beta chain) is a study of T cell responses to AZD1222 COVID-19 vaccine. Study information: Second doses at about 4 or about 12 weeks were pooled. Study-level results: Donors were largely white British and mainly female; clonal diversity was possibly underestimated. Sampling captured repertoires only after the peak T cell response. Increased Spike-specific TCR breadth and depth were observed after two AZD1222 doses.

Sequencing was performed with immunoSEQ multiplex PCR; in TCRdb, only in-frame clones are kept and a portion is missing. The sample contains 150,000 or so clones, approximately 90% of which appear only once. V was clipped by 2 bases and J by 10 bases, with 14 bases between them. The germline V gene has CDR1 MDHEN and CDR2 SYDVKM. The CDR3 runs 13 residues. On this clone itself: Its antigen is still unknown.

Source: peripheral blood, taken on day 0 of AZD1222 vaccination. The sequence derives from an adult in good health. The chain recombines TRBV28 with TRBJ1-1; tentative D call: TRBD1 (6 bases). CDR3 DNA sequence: TGTGCCAGCAGTTTAGGGCAGGGGTTAAGAGCTTTCTTT. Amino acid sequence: CASSLGQGLRAFF.